The rows below give T cell receptor beta chains drawn from one sample of a study of blood T cell repertoires in COVID-19. Profiled with immunoSEQ multiplex PCR; TCRdb holds only in-frame clones, not every one. The profile covers more than 50,000 clones, with more than 75% appearing a single time and around 1.5% taken by the ten largest. The sequenced sample consisted of peripheral blood. All receptors derive from a human donor in a cohort sampled during active COVID-19. The CDR3 runs from the conserved cysteine through the conserved F or W. D genes are given only for firm matches. The listing skips clone size in some rows; elsewhere it reads once, few, many or a size class.

cdr3_length: 13
clone_size: NA
v_call: TRBV19
j_call: TRBJ1-5
d_call: TRBD1
cdr3_nt: TGTGCCAGTAGTATTGGACAGGGTAAGCCCCAGCATTTT
cdr3_aa: CASSIGQGKPQHF

cdr3_length: 14
clone_size: NA
v_call: TRBV5-6
j_call: TRBJ1-1
d_call: TRBD1
cdr3_nt: TGTGCCAGCAGCTTGCCCGGACAGGGGAGGGGAGCTTTCTTT
cdr3_aa: CASSLPGQGRGAFF

cdr3_length: 15
clone_size: NA
v_call: TRBV19
j_call: TRBJ2-1
d_call: TRBD2
cdr3_nt: TGTGCCAGTAGTATAGTTTTTCTAGCGGGTAGTGAGCAGTTCTTC
cdr3_aa: CASSIVFLAGSEQFF

cdr3_length: 14
clone_size: NA
v_call: TRBV10-2
j_call: TRBJ1-3
d_call: NA
cdr3_nt: TGCGCCAGCATCGAAGGGGGATCTGGAAACACCATATATTTT
cdr3_aa: CASIEGGSGNTIYF

cdr3_length: 16
clone_size: NA
v_call: TRBV9
j_call: TRBJ2-1
d_call: TRBD2
cdr3_nt: TGTGCCAGCAGCGTAGGTGGGGGGGGCTCCTACAATGAGCAGTTCTTC
cdr3_aa: CASSVGGGGSYNEQFF

cdr3_length: 13
clone_size: NA
v_call: TRBV6-5
j_call: TRBJ1-4
d_call: NA
cdr3_nt: TGTGCCAGCAGTTACTCGGGGGAGGCAAAACTGTTTTTT
cdr3_aa: CASSYSGEAKLFF

cdr3_length: 16
clone_size: NA
v_call: TRBV6-2/TRBV6-3
j_call: TRBJ1-2
d_call: NA
cdr3_nt: TGTGCCAGCAGTTGGGCTCGAAGCCAGGGCCTCTATGGCTACACCTTC
cdr3_aa: CASSWARSQGLYGYTF

cdr3_length: 12
clone_size: few
v_call: TRBV6-6
j_call: TRBJ1-5
d_call: NA
cdr3_nt: TGTGCCAGCAGGCGGGGCAATCAGCCCCAGCATTTT
cdr3_aa: CASRRGNQPQHF

cdr3_length: 13
clone_size: once
v_call: TRBV10-3
j_call: TRBJ2-7
d_call: NA
cdr3_nt: TGTGCCATCAATCAGGGGAGCTCCTACGAGCAGTACTTC
cdr3_aa: CAINQGSSYEQYF

cdr3_length: 15
clone_size: NA
v_call: TRBV11-3
j_call: TRBJ2-1
d_call: NA
cdr3_nt: TGTGCCAGCAGCTTAGATGGGACATACTACAATGAGCAGTTCTTC
cdr3_aa: CASSLDGTYYNEQFF